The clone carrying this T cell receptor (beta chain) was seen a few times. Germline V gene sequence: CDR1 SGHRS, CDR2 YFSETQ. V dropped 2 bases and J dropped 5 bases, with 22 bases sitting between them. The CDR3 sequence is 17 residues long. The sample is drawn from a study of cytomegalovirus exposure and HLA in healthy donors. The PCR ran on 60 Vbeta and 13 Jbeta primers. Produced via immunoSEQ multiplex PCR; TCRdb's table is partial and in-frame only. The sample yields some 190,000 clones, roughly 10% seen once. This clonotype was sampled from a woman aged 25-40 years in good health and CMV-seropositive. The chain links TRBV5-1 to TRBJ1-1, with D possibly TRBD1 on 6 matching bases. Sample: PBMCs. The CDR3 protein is CASSLGMAGVEGTEAFF. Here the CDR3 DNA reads TGCGCCAGCAGCTTAGGTATGGCAGGGGTCGAGGGAACTGAAGCTTTCTTT.